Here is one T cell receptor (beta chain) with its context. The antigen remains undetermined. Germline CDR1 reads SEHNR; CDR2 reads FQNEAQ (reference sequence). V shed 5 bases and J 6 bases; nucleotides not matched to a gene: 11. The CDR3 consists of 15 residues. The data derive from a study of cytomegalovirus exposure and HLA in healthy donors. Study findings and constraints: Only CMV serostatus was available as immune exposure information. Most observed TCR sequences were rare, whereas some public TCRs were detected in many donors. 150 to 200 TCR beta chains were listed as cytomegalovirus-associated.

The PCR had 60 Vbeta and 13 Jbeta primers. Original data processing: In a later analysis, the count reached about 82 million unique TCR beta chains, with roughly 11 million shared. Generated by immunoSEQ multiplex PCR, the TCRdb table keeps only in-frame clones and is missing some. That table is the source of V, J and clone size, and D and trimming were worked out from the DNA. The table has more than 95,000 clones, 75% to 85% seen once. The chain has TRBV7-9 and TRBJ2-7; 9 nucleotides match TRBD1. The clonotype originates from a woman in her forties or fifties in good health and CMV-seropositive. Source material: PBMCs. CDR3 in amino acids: CASSPSGTGYGEQYF. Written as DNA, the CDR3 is TGTGCCAGCAGCCCCTCCGGGACAGGGTATGGCGAGCAGTACTTC.